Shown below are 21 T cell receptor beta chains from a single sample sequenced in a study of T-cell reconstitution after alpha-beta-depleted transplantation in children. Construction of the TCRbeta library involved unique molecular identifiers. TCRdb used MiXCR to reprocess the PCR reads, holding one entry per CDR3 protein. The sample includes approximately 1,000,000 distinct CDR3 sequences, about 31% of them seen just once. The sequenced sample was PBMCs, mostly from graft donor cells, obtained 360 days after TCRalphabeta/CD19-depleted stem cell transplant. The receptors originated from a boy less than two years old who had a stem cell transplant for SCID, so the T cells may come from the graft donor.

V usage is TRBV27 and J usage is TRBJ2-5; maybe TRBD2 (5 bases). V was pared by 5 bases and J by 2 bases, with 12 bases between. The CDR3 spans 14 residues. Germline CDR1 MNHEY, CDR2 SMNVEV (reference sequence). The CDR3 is CASSPHGKQETQYF. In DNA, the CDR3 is TGTGCCAGCAGTCCCCACGGGAAGCAAGAGACCCAGTACTTC.

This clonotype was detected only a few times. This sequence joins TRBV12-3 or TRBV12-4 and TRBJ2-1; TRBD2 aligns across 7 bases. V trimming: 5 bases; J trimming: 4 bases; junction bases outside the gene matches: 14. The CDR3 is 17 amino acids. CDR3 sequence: CASSIHGASGAYNEQFF. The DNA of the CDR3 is TGTGCCAGCAGTATCCATGGGGCGAGCGGGGCGTACAATGAGCAGTTCTTC.

The CDR3 region is CASSQEGANIQYF. CDR3 DNA sequence: TGTGCCAGCAGCCAAGAGGGGGCAAACATTCAGTACTTC. The chain links TRBV4-2 to TRBJ2-4; D possibly corresponds to TRBD1 (6 bases). In germline, CDR1 is LGHNA, CDR2 YNFKEQ. The CDR3 spans 13 residues. V was trimmed by 0 bases and J by 6 bases, leaving 6 bases between them.

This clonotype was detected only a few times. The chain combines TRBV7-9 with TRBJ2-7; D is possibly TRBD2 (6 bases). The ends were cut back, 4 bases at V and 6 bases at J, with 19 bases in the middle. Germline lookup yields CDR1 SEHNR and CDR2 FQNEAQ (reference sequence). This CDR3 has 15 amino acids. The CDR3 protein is CASSSDYTAWAEQYF. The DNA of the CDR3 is TGTGCCAGCAGCTCGGACTACACTGCTTGGGCCGAGCAGTACTTC. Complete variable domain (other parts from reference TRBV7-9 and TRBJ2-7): DTGVSQNPRHKITKRGQNVTFRCDPISEHNRLYWYRQTLGQGPEFLTYFQNEAQLEKSRLLSDRFSAERPKGSFSTLEIQRTEQGDSAMYLCASSSDYTAWAEQYFGPGTRLTVT.

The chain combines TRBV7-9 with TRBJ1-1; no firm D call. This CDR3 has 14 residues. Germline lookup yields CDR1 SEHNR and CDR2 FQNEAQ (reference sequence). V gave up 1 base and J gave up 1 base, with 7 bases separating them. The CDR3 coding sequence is TGTGCCAGCAGCTTAGAGTTGGGGAACACTGAAGCTTTCTTT. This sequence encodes CASSLELGNTEAFF.

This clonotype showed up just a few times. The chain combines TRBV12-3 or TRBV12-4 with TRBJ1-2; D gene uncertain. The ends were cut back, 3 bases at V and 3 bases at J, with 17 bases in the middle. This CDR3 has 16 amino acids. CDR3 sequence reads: CASSFYGSGGDYGYTF. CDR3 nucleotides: TGTGCCAGCAGTTTTTATGGGTCAGGAGGTGACTATGGCTACACCTTC.

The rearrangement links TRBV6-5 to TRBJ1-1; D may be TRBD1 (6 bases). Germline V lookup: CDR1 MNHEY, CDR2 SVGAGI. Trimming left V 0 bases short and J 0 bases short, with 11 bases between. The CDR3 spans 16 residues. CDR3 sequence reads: CASSYSRGVMNTEAFF. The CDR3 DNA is TGTGCCAGCAGTTACTCGAGGGGGGTGATGAACACTGAAGCTTTCTTT.

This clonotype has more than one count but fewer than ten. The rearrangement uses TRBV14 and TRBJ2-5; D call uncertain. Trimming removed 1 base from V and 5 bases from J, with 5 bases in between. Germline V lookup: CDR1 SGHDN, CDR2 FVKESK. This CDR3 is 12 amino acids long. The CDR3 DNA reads TGTGCCAGCAGCCAAGGGTTCGAGACCCAGTACTTC. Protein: CASSQGFETQYF.

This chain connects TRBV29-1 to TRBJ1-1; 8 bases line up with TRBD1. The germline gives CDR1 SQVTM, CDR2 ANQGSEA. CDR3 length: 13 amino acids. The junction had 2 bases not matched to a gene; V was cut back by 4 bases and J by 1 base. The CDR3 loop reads CSVGDRWNTEAFF. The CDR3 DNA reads TGCAGCGTTGGGGACAGGTGGAACACTGAAGCTTTCTTT. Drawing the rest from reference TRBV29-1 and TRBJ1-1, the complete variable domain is SAVISQKPSRDICQRGTSLTIQCQVDSQVTMMFWYRQQPGQSLTLIATANQGSEATYESGFVIDKFPISRPNLTFSTLTVSNMSPEDSSIYLCSVGDRWNTEAFFGQGTRLTVV.

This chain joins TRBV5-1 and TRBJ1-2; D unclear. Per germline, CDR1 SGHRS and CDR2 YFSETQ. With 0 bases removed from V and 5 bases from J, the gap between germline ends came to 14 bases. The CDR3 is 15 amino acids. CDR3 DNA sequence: TGCGCCAGCAGCTTGGTGTCCGGGCCCCTTTATGGCTACACCTTC. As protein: CASSLVSGPLYGYTF.

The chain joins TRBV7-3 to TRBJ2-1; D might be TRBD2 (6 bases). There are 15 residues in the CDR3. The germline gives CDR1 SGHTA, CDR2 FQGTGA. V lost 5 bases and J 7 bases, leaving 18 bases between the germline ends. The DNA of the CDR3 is TGTGCCAGCAGCCCACGTAGTCCAGCGGGTAATGAGCAGTTCTTC. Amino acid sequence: CASSPRSPAGNEQFF.

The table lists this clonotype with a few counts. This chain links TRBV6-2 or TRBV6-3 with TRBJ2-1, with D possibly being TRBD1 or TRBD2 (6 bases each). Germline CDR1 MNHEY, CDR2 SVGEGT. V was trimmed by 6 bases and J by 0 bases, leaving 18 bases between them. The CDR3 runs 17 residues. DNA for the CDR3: TGTGCCAGCAGAATCCTCGGGGGCCCTAGCTCCTACAATGAGCAGTTCTTC. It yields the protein CASRILGGPSSYNEQFF.

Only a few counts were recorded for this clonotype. The CDR3 sequence: CATSSGAGTQYF. The CDR3 region has the DNA TGTGCCACCAGCAGCGGTGCGGGGACCCAGTACTTC. The rearrangement uses TRBV15 and TRBJ2-5; a possible D gene is TRBD2 (5 bases). The germline CDR1 and CDR2 sequences are LNHNV and YYDKDF (reference sequence). The CDR3 length is 12 residues. Trimming left V 3 bases short and J 7 bases short, with 9 bases between.

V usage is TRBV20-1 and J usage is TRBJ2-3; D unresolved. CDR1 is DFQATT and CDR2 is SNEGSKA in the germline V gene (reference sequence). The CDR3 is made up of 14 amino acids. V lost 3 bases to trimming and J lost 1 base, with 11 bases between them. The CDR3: CSASRSFGTDTQYF. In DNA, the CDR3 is TGCAGTGCTAGTAGAAGCTTCGGCACAGATACGCAGTATTTT.

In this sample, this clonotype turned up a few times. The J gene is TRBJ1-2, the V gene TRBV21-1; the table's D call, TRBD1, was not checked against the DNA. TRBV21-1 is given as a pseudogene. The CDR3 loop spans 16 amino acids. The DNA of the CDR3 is TGTGCCAGCAGCAAAGTAAGCGGACAGGGGCCATATGGCTACACCTTC. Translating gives CASSKVSGQGPYGYTF.

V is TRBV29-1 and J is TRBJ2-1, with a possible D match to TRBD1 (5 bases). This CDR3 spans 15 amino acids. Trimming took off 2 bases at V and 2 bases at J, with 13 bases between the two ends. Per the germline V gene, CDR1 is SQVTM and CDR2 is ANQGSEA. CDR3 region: CSVERWGPPYNEQFF. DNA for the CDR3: TGCAGCGTTGAAAGGTGGGGCCCTCCCTACAATGAGCAGTTCTTC.

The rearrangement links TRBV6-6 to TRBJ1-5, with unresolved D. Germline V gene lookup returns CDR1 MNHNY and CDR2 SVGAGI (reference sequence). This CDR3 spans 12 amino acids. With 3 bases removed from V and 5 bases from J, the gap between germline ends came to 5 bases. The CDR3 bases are TGTGCCAGCAGTTATCGCCATCAGCCCCAGCATTTT. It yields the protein CASSYRHQPQHF.

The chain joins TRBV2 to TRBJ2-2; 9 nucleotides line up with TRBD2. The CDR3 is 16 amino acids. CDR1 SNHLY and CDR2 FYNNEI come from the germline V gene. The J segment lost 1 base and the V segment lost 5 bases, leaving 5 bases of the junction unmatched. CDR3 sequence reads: CASSLSGGENTGELFF. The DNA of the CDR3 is TGTGCCAGCAGTCTTAGCGGGGGTGAGAACACCGGGGAGCTGTTTTTT. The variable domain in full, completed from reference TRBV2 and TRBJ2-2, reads EPEVTQTPSHQVTQMGQEVILRCVPISNHLYFYWYRQILGQKVEFLVSFYNNEISEKSEIFDDQFSVERPDGSNFTLKIRSTKLEDSAMYFCASSLSGGENTGELFFGEGSRLTVL.

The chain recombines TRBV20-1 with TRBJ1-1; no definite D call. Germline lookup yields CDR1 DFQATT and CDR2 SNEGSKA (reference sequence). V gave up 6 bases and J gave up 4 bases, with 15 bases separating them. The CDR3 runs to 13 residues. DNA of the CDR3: TGCAGTGCATCCCGGCGGGCCGGCACTGAAGCTTTCTTT. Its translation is CSASRRAGTEAFF.

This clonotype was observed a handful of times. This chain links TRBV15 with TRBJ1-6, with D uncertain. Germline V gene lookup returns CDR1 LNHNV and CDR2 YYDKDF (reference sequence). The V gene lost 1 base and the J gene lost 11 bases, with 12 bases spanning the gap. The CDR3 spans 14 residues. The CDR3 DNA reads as TGTGCCACCAGCAGAGTACGGGGTTTTACACCCCTCCACTTT. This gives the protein CATSRVRGFTPLHF. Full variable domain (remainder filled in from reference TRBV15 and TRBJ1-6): DAMVIQNPRYQVTQFGKPVTLSCSQTLNHNVMYWYQQKSSQAPKLLFHYYDKDFNNEADTPDNFQSRRPNTSFCFLDIRSPGLGDTAMYLCATSRVRGFTPLHFGNGTRLTVT.

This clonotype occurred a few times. The DNA of the CDR3 is TGCAGCGTTCGCATGAACACTGAAGCTTTCTTT. The encoded protein is CSVRMNTEAFF. The chain carries TRBV29-1 and TRBJ1-1; D unresolved. The germline CDR1 and CDR2 sequences are SQVTM and ANQGSEA. The CDR3 consists of 11 residues. V lost 5 bases and J lost 0, with 4 bases in between.